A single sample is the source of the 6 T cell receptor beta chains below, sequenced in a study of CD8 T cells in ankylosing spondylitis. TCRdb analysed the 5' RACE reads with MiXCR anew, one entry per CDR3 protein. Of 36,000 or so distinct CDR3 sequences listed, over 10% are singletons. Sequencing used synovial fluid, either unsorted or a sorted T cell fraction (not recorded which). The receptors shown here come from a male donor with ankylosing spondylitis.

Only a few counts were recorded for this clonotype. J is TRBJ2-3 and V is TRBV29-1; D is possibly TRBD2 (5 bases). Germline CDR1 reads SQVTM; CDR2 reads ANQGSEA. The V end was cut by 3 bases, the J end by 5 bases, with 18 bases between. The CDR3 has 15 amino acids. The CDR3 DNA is TGCAGCGTTGACCCGGACTGGGCTTCCGGAGATACGCAGTATTTT. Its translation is CSVDPDWASGDTQYF.

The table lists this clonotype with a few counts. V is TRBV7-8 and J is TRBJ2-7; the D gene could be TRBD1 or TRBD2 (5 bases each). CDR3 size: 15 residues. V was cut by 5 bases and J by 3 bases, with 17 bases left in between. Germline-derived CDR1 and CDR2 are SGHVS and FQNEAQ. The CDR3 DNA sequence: TGTGCCAGCAGCCGGAGGACACCTCAAGTCTACGAGCAGTACTTC. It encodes CASSRRTPQVYEQYF.

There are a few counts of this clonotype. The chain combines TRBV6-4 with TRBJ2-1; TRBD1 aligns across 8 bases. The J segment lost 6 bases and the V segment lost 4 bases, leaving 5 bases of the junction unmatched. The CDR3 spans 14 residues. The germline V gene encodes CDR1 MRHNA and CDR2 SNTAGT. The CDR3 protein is CASSGAGGGNEQFF. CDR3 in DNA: TGTGCCAGCAGTGGGGCAGGGGGCGGCAATGAGCAGTTCTTC.

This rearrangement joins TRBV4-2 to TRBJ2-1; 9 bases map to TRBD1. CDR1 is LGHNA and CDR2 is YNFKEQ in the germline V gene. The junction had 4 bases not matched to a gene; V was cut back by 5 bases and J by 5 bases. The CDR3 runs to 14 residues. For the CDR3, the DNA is TGTGCCAGCAGCTCGGGACAGGGTAACAATGAGCAGTTCTTC. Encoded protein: CASSSGQGNNEQFF.

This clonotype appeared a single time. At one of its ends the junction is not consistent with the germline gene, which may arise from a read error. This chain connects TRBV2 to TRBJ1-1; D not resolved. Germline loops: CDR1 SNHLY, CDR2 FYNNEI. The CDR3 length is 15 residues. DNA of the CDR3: TGTACCAGCAGCCAAGCCACAGCCCTGGAGACTGACCCTTTCTTT. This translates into CTSSQATALETDPFF.

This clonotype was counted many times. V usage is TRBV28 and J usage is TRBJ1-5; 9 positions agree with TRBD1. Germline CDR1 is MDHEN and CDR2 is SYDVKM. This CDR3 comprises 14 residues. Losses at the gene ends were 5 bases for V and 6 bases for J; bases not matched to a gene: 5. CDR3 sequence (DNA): TGTGCCAGCAGTAGGGACAGGGAGAGTCAGCCCCAGCATTTT. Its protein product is CASSRDRESQPQHF.